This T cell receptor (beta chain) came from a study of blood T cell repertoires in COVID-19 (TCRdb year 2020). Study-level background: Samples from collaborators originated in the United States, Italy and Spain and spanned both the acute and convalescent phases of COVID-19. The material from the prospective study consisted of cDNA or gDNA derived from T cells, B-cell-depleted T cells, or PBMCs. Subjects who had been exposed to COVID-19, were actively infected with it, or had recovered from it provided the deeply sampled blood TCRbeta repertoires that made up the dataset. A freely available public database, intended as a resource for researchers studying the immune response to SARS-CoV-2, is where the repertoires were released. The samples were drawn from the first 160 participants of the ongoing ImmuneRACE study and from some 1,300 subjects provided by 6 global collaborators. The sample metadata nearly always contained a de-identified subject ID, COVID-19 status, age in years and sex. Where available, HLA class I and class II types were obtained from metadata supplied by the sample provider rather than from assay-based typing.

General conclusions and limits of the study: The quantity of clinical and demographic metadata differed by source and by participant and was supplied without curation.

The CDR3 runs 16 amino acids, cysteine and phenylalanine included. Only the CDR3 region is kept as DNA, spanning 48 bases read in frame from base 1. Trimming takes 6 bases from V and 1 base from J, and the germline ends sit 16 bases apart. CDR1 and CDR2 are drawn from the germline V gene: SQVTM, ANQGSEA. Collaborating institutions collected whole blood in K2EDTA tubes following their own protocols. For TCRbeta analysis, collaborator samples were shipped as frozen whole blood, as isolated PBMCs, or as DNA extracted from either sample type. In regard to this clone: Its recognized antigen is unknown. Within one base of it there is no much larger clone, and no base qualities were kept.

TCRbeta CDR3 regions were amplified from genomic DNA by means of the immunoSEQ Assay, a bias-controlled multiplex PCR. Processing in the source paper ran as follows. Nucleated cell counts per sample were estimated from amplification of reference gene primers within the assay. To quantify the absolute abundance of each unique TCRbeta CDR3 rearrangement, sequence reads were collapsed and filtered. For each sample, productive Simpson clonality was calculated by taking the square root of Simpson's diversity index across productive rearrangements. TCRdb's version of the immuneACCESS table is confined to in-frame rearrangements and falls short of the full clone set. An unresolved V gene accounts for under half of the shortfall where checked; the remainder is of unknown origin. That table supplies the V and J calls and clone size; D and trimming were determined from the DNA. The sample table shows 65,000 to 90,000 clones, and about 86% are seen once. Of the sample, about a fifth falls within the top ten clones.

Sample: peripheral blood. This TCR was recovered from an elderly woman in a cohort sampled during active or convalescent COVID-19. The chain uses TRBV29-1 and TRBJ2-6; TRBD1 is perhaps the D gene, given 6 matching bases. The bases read TGCAGCGTGGACACAGGGTTGGGGTCTGGGGCCAACGTCCTGACTTTC. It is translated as CSVDTGLGSGANVLTF.